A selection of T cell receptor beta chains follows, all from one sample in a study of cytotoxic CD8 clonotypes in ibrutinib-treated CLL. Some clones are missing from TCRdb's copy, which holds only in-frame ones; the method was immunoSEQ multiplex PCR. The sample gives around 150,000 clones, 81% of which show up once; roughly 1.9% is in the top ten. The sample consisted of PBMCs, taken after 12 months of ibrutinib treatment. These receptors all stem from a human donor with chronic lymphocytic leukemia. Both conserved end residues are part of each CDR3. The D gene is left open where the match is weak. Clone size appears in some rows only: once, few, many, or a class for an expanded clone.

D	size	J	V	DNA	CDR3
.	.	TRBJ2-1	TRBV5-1	TGCGCCAGCAGCCAGGATTACCCGGGACGACCTTTTCGGTTCTTC	CASSQDYPGRPFRFF
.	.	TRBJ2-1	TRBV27	TGTGCCAGCAGATTAGGGGGGAGCTCCTACAATGAGCAGTTCTTC	CASRLGGSSYNEQFF
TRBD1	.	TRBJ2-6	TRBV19	TGTGCCAGTAGTGCAGGACCGGGACAGGGCTCTGGGGCCAACGTCCTGACTTTC	CASSAGPGQGSGANVLTF
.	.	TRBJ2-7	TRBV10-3	TGTGCCGTCGCGGGTAGGGGTCTCGAGCAGTACTTC	CAVAGRGLEQYF
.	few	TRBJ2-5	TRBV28	TGTGCCAGCAGTCCCCCCCACGAGACCCAGTACTTC	CASSPPHETQYF
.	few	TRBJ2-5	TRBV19	TGTGCCAGTAGCTCCTCGAGGGTAGAGACCCAGTACTTC	CASSSSRVETQYF
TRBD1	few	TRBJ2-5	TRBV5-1	TGCGCCAGCAGCTTGGGGTCCGGGACAGTCCAAGAGACCCAGTACTTC	CASSLGSGTVQETQYF
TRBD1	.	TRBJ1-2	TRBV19	TGTGCCAGTAGTATTTCGGGACAGGGGGTTTTCGGCTACACCTTC	CASSISGQGVFGYTF
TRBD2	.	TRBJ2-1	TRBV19	TGTGCCAGTAGTATAGACAGGCTAGCGGGTGATGAGCAGTTCTTC	CASSIDRLAGDEQFF
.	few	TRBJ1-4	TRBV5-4	TGTGCCAGCAGCGTGGGCGTATCAGTGAATGAAAAACTGTTTTTT	CASSVGVSVNEKLFF